Shown below are 29 T cell receptor beta chains from a single sample sequenced in a study of T cells in Graves' hyperthyroidism and ophthalmopathy. Regions amplified from RNA transcripts were the TCR beta CDR3 regions. HTBI primers were employed in a first-round RT-PCR of the TCR CDR3. Each CDR3 protein gets one entry after TCRdb re-called the multiplex PCR reads with MiXCR. The data contain roughly 250,000 distinct CDR3 sequences, approximately 21% of them singletons. Sequencing was performed on blood. Source of these receptors: a man aged 25-45 years with Graves' ophthalmopathy.

This clonotype occurred a few times. The rearrangement joins TRBV11-1 to TRBJ2-3; TRBD1 or TRBD2 may be the D gene (5 bases each). CDR1 is SGHAT and CDR2 is FQDESV in the germline V gene (reference sequence). This CDR3 contains 15 residues. Trimming removed 4 bases at V and 1 base at J, with 12 bases between. CDR3 residues: CASSSRGRGTDTQYF. The CDR3 nucleotides read TGTGCCAGCAGCTCCCGGGGCAGAGGCACAGATACGCAGTATTTT.

This clonotype was detected many times. The chain joins TRBV10-3 to TRBJ1-2, with TRBD1 matching 11 bases. There are 15 residues in the CDR3. CDR1 is ENHRY, CDR2 SYGVKD, per germline. The V gene end was trimmed by 3 bases and the J gene end by 8 bases; junction bases not matched to a gene: 8. CDR3 DNA: TGTGCCATCAGTGACACAGGACAGGGGGCGCGAGGCTACACCTTC. Translation: CAISDTGQGARGYTF.

This clonotype occurred a few times. This sequence joins TRBV5-6 and TRBJ2-3; 10 bases fit TRBD2. Germline V gives CDR1 SGHDT, CDR2 YYEEEE. J gave up 3 bases and V 7 bases, and 11 bases lay outside the gene matches. The CDR3 contains 16 residues. The CDR3 sequence: CASGPFTSGTTDTQYF. The CDR3 region has the DNA TGTGCCAGCGGACCCTTCACTAGCGGGACTACAGATACGCAGTATTTT.

This clonotype was counted at least ten times. The chain joins TRBV6-2 or TRBV6-3 to TRBJ2-1, with D perhaps TRBD2 (6 bases). The CDR3 has 14 amino acids. V gave up 7 bases and J gave up 10 bases, with 20 bases separating them. The germline gives CDR1 MNHEY, CDR2 SVGEGT. CDR3 sequence reads: CASIARGGHWEQFF. As DNA, the CDR3 is TGTGCCAGCATAGCGAGGGGAGGCCATTGGGAGCAGTTCTTC.

The rearrangement joins TRBV27 to TRBJ2-5, with D hard to call. Trimming took off 5 bases at V and 4 bases at J, with 11 bases between the two ends. The CDR3 runs 13 residues. Germline CDR1 MNHEY, CDR2 SMNVEV (reference sequence). CDR3 in amino acids: CASSRSYLETQYF. The CDR3 DNA sequence: TGTGCCAGCAGTCGATCCTATTTAGAGACCCAGTACTTC.

This clonotype was seen at least ten times. V usage is TRBV7-2 and J usage is TRBJ2-1, with D perhaps matching TRBD1 or TRBD2 (5 bases each). V was pared by 5 bases and J by 4 bases, with 12 bases between. Germline values: CDR1 SGHTA, CDR2 FQGNSA. The CDR3 sequence is 14 residues long. Written as DNA, the CDR3 is TGTGCCAGCAGCACCCGGGACCAGTACAATGAGCAGTTCTTC. Translation: CASSTRDQYNEQFF.

The V gene is TRBV12-3 or TRBV12-4, the J gene TRBJ2-1; 12 nucleotides line up with TRBD2. The CDR3 contains 15 residues. After removal of 1 base from V and 8 bases from J, the junction contained 3 bases not matched to a gene. CDR3 coding DNA: TGTGCCAGCAGTTTAGGGACTAGCGGGACCGATGAGCAGTTCTTC. Amino acids: CASSLGTSGTDEQFF.

This clonotype was counted ten times or more. The chain has TRBV30 and TRBJ1-4; D gene unclear. Per the germline V gene, CDR1 is GTSNPN and CDR2 is SVGIG (reference sequence). This CDR3 has 15 residues. Trimming shortened V by 2 bases and J by 0 bases, and 10 bases separated the two germline ends. The CDR3, as DNA: TGTGCCTGGAGTCATGGGAGGGCAACTAATGAAAAACTGTTTTTT. Encoded protein: CAWSHGRATNEKLFF.

This clonotype was picked up many times. V is TRBV11-2 and J is TRBJ1-6, with no clear D. The germline CDR1 and CDR2 sequences are SGHAT and FQNNGV. This CDR3 contains 11 residues. With 0 bases removed from V and 14 bases from J, the gap between germline ends came to 5 bases. The chain's CDR3 is CASSLDRALHF. The CDR3 nucleotides are TGTGCCAGCAGCTTAGATCGAGCCCTCCACTTT.

CDR3 region: CSAIPIDREVRTEAFF. DNA of the CDR3: TGCAGTGCTATACCCATCGACAGGGAGGTTCGGACTGAAGCTTTCTTT. This sequence joins TRBV20-1 and TRBJ1-1; 7 bases fit TRBD1. Per germline, CDR1 DFQATT and CDR2 SNEGSKA (reference sequence). The junction had 16 bases not matched to a gene; V was cut back by 4 bases and J by 5 bases. CDR3 size: 16 residues.

V usage is TRBV5-1 and J usage is TRBJ1-2, with D unresolved. Trimming left V 0 bases short and J 8 bases short, with 14 bases between. CDR1 is SGHRS, CDR2 YFSETQ, per germline. This CDR3 is 14 amino acids long. The CDR3 spells CASSLAARREGYTF. The CDR3 nucleotides are TGCGCCAGCAGCTTGGCCGCCAGACGGGAAGGCTACACCTTC. Filled out from reference TRBV5-1 and TRBJ1-2, the complete variable domain reads KAGVTQTPRYLIKTRGQQVTLSCSPISGHRSVSWYQQTPGQGLQFLFEYFSETQRNKGNFPGRFSGRQFSNSRSEMNVSTLELGDSALYLCASSLAARREGYTFGSGTRLTVV.

Only a few counts were recorded for this clonotype. The chain recombines TRBV10-3 with TRBJ1-6; D perhaps matches TRBD1 (5 bases). Germline V lookup: CDR1 ENHRY, CDR2 SYGVKD. This CDR3 comprises 14 residues. V was shortened by 6 bases and J by 6 bases, with 12 bases between the two germline ends. The CDR3 coding sequence is TGTGCCATCAGACAGGAAGCGGCTAATTCACCCCTCCACTTT. Translating it yields CAIRQEAANSPLHF.

This clonotype appeared many times. The genes are TRBV28 and TRBJ1-1, with TRBD1 identical over 8 bases. The CDR3 has 13 amino acids. The junction had 5 bases not matched to a gene; V was cut back by 6 bases and J by 5 bases. CDR1 and CDR2 (germline): MDHEN, SYDVKM. The DNA for the CDR3 is TGTGCCAGCAGAGTGACAGGGGAAACTGAAGCTTTCTTT. Amino acid sequence: CASRVTGETEAFF.

For the CDR3, the DNA is TGTGCCAGCAGTCGTCAGCAGGGGAGCGAAACCGGGGAGCTGTTTTTT. Protein: CASSRQQGSETGELFF. The V gene is TRBV2, the J gene TRBJ2-2, with D perhaps TRBD1 (6 bases). Germline V gene lookup returns CDR1 SNHLY and CDR2 FYNNEI. V gave up 5 bases and J gave up 5 bases, with 18 bases separating them. The CDR3 sequence is 16 residues long.

V usage is TRBV27 and J usage is TRBJ2-2; 9 bases agree with TRBD2. CDR1 is MNHEY, CDR2 SMNVEV, per germline (reference sequence). The CDR3 runs to 15 residues. The V and J ends lost 2 bases and 9 bases, in that order; junction bases with no gene match: 7. In DNA form, the CDR3 reads TGTGCCAGCAGTTTAAGTGCGGGAGGGCCATGGGAGCTGTTTTTT. Translating gives CASSLSAGGPWELFF.

Only a few counts were recorded for this clonotype. The V call is TRBV9, the J call TRBJ1-1; tentatively, D is TRBD1 (5 bases). Trimming removed 1 base at V and 7 bases at J, with 14 bases between. This CDR3 is 14 amino acids long. CDR1 is SGDLS, CDR2 YYNGEE, per germline. CDR3 coding DNA: TGTGCCAGCAGCGTAAGCTCCGGCCAGGGTGAAGCTTTCTTT. This sequence encodes CASSVSSGQGEAFF.

The J gene is TRBJ1-5, the V gene TRBV28, with D hard to call. This CDR3 has 15 residues. V was cut by 5 bases and J by 3 bases, with 14 bases left in between. The germline gives CDR1 MDHEN, CDR2 SYDVKM. The CDR3 protein is CASSPQRMLNQPQHF. In nucleotides, the CDR3 is TGTGCCAGCAGTCCCCAGAGAATGCTCAATCAGCCCCAGCATTTT.

The V and J genes are TRBV6-1 and TRBJ1-5; 9 bases fit TRBD1. V lost 0 bases to trimming and J lost 7 bases; unmatched junction nucleotides: 4. The CDR3 covers 15 residues. Germline CDR1 reads MNHNS; CDR2 reads SASEGT. The CDR3 bases are TGTGCCAGCAGTGAAGCGGGACAGGGTAGACAGCCCCAGCATTTT. This encodes CASSEAGQGRQPQHF.

Ten or more counts support this clonotype. The rearrangement links TRBV3-1 to TRBJ1-1, with D unresolved. The V end lost 1 base, the J end lost 4 bases, and 7 bases lay between the germline ends. CDR1 and CDR2 (germline): LGHDT, YNNKEL (reference sequence). The CDR3 runs to 13 residues. CDR3 sequence (DNA): TGTGCCAGCAGCCAAGGGCAGACCACTGAAGCTTTCTTT. It yields the protein CASSQGQTTEAFF.

This clonotype was counted a few times. The gene calls are TRBV5-5 and TRBJ2-5; D uncertain. The CDR3 is made up of 15 amino acids. Germline CDR1 is SGHKS and CDR2 is YYEKEE (reference sequence). V dropped 3 bases and J dropped 5 bases, with 17 bases sitting between them. CDR3 sequence: CASSSGRRIGETQYF. In DNA form, the CDR3 reads TGTGCCAGCAGCTCAGGACGGAGAATTGGGGAGACCCAGTACTTC.

This clonotype was recorded at least ten times. The chain employs TRBV6-2 or TRBV6-3 and TRBJ2-5; no clear D gene. The V end was cut by 0 bases, the J end by 0 bases, with 8 bases between. This CDR3 is 15 amino acids long. From germline, CDR1 is MNHEY and CDR2 SVGEGT. The CDR3 DNA follows: TGTGCCAGCAGTTACTCGGTTACCAACCAAGAGACCCAGTACTTC. This codes for CASSYSVTNQETQYF.

CDR3 in DNA: TGTGCCAGCGGACAGGCGAACTATGGCTACACCTTC. It encodes CASGQANYGYTF. J is TRBJ1-2 and V is TRBV19, with TRBD1 matching 7 bases. CDR1 and CDR2 (germline): LNHDA, SQIVND (reference sequence). V gave up 9 bases and J gave up 2 bases; unmatched junction bases: 3. CDR3 size: 12 residues.

The table lists this clonotype with a few counts. This chain's CDR3 is CASSQDRAVEQFF. The CDR3 DNA follows: TGTGCCAGCAGCCAAGATCGGGCCGTTGAGCAGTTCTTC. V usage is TRBV3-1 and J usage is TRBJ2-1; D is unresolved. Deletions cut 0 bases from V and 9 bases from J, with 9 bases between. CDR3 length: 13 amino acids. In germline, CDR1 is LGHDT, CDR2 YNNKEL (reference sequence).

For this clonotype: A much larger clone differs by one base, so this may be a read error. The chain has TRBV2 and TRBJ2-6; D is perhaps TRBD1 or TRBD2 (5 bases each). V was cut by 6 bases and J by 2 bases, with 11 bases left in between. Germline V lookup: CDR1 SNHLY, CDR2 FYNNEI. The CDR3 runs to 15 residues. CDR3 region: CASRGVGTGANVLTF. CDR3 sequence (DNA): TGTGCCAGCAGGGGGGTGGGCACTGGGGCCAACGTCCTGACTTTC.

This clonotype appeared a few times. This chain uses TRBV7-6 with TRBJ1-3; D is possibly TRBD1 (5 bases). Germline V gene lookup returns CDR1 SGHVS and CDR2 FNYEAQ. Trimming cost V 4 bases and J 0 bases, with 13 bases left between them. This CDR3 is 16 amino acids long. The CDR3 here is CASSSDSRGSGNTIYF. The CDR3 DNA reads as TGTGCCAGCAGCTCCGACAGTAGGGGCTCTGGAAACACCATATATTTT. The entire variable domain, with the rest obtained from reference TRBV7-6 and TRBJ1-3, is as follows: GAGVSQSPRYKVTKRGQDVALRCDPISGHVSLYWYRQALGQGPEFLTYFNYEAQQDKSGLPNDRFSAERPEGSISTLTIQRTEQRDSAMYRCASSSDSRGSGNTIYFGEGSWLTVV.

The chain links TRBV29-1 to TRBJ2-1, with 7 bases fitting TRBD1. V shed 6 bases and J 6 bases; nucleotides not matched to a gene: 11. Germline-derived CDR1 and CDR2 are SQVTM and ANQGSEA. CDR3 size: 14 residues. The CDR3 protein is CSVVLGGMGNEQFF. CDR3 DNA sequence: TGCAGCGTGGTGCTAGGGGGCATGGGCAATGAGCAGTTCTTC.

Comments on this clonotype: With a much larger clone just one base away, this may be a read error. The chain carries TRBV3-1 and TRBJ2-1; 15 positions agree with TRBD2. CDR1 LGHDT and CDR2 YNNKEL come from the germline V gene (reference sequence). J was trimmed by 11 bases and V by 6 bases; bases with no gene match: 5. This CDR3 is built from 14 residues. The CDR3 nucleotides are TGTGCCAGCAGTGGACTAGCGGGAGGGTATAAGCAGTTCTTC. Its protein product is CASSGLAGGYKQFF.

This clonotype was observed many times. The rearrangement uses TRBV3-1 and TRBJ2-5; D is tentatively TRBD1 or TRBD2 (5 bases each). This CDR3 has 15 amino acids. CDR1 is LGHDT, CDR2 YNNKEL, per germline (reference sequence). V was trimmed by 0 bases and J by 1 base, leaving 9 bases between them. For the CDR3, the DNA is TGTGCCAGCAGCCAAGATCGGGACGGCCAAGAGACCCAGTACTTC. This sequence encodes CASSQDRDGQETQYF.

This clonotype was found once. The gene calls are TRBV24-1 and TRBJ2-4; possibly TRBD1 for D (6 bases). Trimming shortened V by 3 bases and J by 5 bases, and 16 bases separated the two germline ends. CDR3 size: 16 residues. Germline CDR1 KGHDR, CDR2 SFDVKD. As DNA, the CDR3 is TGTGCCACCAGTGATGGGACACCGACAGGCGAAAACATTCAGTACTTC. Encoded protein: CATSDGTPTGENIQYF.